A selection of T cell receptor beta chains follows, all from one sample in a study of T cell repertoires in cytomegalovirus infection. TCRdb re-derived calls from the reads in MiXCR, one entry per CDR3 protein. The repertoire holds about 180,000 distinct CDR3 sequences, with about a sixth as singletons. The specimen was CD8+ T cells from PBMCs. The receptors come from a human donor in good health (CMV status not recorded). Some clones in this sample may be carry-over from other donors' samples. CDR3s include the opening cysteine and the closing phenylalanine or tryptophan. The D gene is left open where the match is weak. Only some rows state a clone size, as once, few, many or a class for expanded clones.

clone size	J gene	D gene	V gene	CDR3 protein	CDR3 DNA
.	TRBJ1-1	TRBD1	TRBV7-9	CASSLVQGDTEAFF	TGTGCCAGCAGCTTAGTGCAGGGGGACACTGAAGCTTTCTTT
few	TRBJ2-7	.	TRBV10-3	CAMTDSPLYEQYF	TGTGCCATGACCGACAGCCCGCTCTACGAGCAGTACTTC
.	TRBJ2-7	.	TRBV7-9	CASSFLDEQYF	TGTGCCAGCAGCTTCTTGGACGAGCAGTACTTC
few	TRBJ2-7	.	TRBV7-9	CASSLQDIPYEQYF	TGTGCCAGCAGCTTACAGGACATACCCTACGAGCAGTACTTC
few	TRBJ1-5	.	TRBV6-2/TRBV6-3	CASRQVGQPQHF	TGTGCCAGCAGACAGGTTGGTCAGCCCCAGCATTTT
few	TRBJ2-7	.	TRBV10-3	CAISKQDYEQYF	TGTGCCATCAGTAAACAGGACTACGAGCAGTACTTC
.	TRBJ1-6	.	TRBV25-1	CASTEEGTRNSPLHF	TGTGCCAGCACCGAAGAGGGAACAAGGAATTCACCCCTCCACTTT
.	TRBJ2-3	.	TRBV12-3/TRBV12-4	CASSLGKTDTQYF	TGTGCCAGCAGTTTGGGTAAAACAGATACGCAGTATTTT
.	TRBJ2-7	.	TRBV27	CASSLTRAAYEQYF	TGTGCCAGCAGTTTAACCAGGGCGGCCTACGAGCAGTACTTC
few	TRBJ2-3	.	TRBV29-1	CSVVGEMSTDTQYF	TGCAGCGTTGTAGGGGAAATGAGCACAGATACGCAGTATTTT
.	TRBJ2-7	TRBD2	TRBV7-6	CASSGLAGNSYEQYF	TGTGCCAGCAGCGGGCTAGCGGGGAACTCCTACGAGCAGTACTTC
few	TRBJ2-3	TRBD2	TRBV7-8	CASSSLAGDLTDTQYF	TGTGCCAGCAGCTCTCTAGCGGGGGACCTCACAGATACGCAGTATTTT
few	TRBJ2-7	TRBD2	TRBV25-1	CASSEWGGEQYF	TGTGCCAGCAGTGAATGGGGGGGCGAGCAGTACTTC
few	TRBJ2-2	.	TRBV7-9	CASSSPMGRDGESRELFF	TGTGCCAGCAGCTCACCCATGGGCAGGGACGGGGAGTCCCGGGAGCTGTTTTTT
few	TRBJ2-1	.	TRBV29-1	CSVRKNNEQFF	TGCAGCGTTCGCAAAAACAATGAGCAGTTCTTC
.	TRBJ1-1	.	TRBV6-2/TRBV6-3	CASSPFHTEAFF	TGTGCCAGCAGCCCGTTCCACACTGAAGCTTTCTTT
.	TRBJ2-5	.	TRBV28	CASSPKGGYQETQYF	TGTGCCAGCAGTCCGAAGGGGGGCTACCAAGAGACCCAGTACTTC
.	TRBJ2-1	.	TRBV7-2	CASSLSPPNEQFF	TGTGCCAGCAGCTTATCTCCTCCCAATGAGCAGTTCTTC
few	TRBJ2-7	.	TRBV7-2	CASSLDGAYSYEQYF	TGTGCCAGCAGCTTAGACGGGGCTTACTCCTACGAGCAGTACTTC
.	TRBJ2-1	TRBD1	TRBV7-9	CASSLAADRGPTDEQFF	TGTGCCAGCAGCTTAGCGGCCGACAGGGGACCTACGGATGAGCAGTTCTTC
few	TRBJ2-1	.	TRBV7-6	CASSFWDNNEQFF	TGTGCCAGCAGCTTCTGGGACAACAATGAGCAGTTCTTC
.	TRBJ1-1	TRBD1	TRBV27	CASSIQGRTEAFF	TGTGCCAGCAGTATACAGGGGCGCACTGAAGCTTTCTTT
few	TRBJ2-2	TRBD2	TRBV2	CASSNPGTRGTGELFF	TGTGCCAGCAGTAACCCCGGGACTAGGGGCACCGGGGAGCTGTTTTTT
few	TRBJ2-7	.	TRBV6-2/TRBV6-3	CASSQAPYEQYF	TGTGCCAGCAGCCAGGCCCCCTACGAGCAGTACTTC
few	TRBJ2-2	TRBD1	TRBV12-3/TRBV12-4	CASNSGDRVTGELFF	TGTGCCAGCAACTCGGGGGACAGGGTCACCGGGGAGCTGTTTTTT
.	TRBJ1-6	TRBD1	TRBV28	CAGGTGGQRYNSPLHF	TGTGCCGGCGGGACAGGGGGCCAAAGGTATAATTCACCCCTCCACTTT
many	TRBJ2-6	.	TRBV7-9	CASSFRPSSGANVLTF	TGTGCCAGCAGCTTTCGACCGAGCTCTGGGGCCAACGTCCTGACTTTC
few	TRBJ2-7	.	TRBV6-1	CASSPAAASSYGQYF	TGTGCCAGCAGTCCCGCGGCAGCGAGCTCCTACGGGCAGTACTTC
few	TRBJ1-6	.	TRBV14	CASSHPNSPLHF	TGTGCCAGCAGTCACCCTAATTCACCCCTCCACTTT